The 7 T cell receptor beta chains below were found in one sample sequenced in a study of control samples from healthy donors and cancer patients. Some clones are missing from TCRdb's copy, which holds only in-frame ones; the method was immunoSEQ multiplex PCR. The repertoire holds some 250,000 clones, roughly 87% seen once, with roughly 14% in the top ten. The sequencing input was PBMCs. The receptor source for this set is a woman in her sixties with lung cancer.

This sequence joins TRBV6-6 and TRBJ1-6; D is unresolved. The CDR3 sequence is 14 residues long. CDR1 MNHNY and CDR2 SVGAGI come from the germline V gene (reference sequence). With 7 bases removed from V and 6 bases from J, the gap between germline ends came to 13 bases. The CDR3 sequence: CASTPGSLNSPLHF. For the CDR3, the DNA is TGTGCCAGCACCCCCGGGTCTCTTAATTCACCCCTCCACTTT.

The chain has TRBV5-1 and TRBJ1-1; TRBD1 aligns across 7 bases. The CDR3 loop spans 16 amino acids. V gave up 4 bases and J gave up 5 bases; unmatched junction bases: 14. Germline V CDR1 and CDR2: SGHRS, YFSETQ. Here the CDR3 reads CASSLTGDQRATEAFF. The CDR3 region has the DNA TGCGCCAGCAGCCTCACAGGGGACCAGAGGGCTACTGAAGCTTTCTTT.

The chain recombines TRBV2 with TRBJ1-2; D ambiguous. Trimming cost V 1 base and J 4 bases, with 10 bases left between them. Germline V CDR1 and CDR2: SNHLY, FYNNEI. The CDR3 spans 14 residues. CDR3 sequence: CASSEGRTVYGYTF. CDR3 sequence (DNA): TGTGCCAGCAGTGAAGGCAGGACCGTCTATGGCTACACCTTC.

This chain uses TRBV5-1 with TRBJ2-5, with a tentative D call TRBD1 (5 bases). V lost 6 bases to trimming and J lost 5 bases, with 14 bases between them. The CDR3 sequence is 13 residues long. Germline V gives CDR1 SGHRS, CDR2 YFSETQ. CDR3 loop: CASTGANQETQYF. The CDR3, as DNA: TGCGCCAGCACTGGGGCAAATCAGGAGACCCAGTACTTC.

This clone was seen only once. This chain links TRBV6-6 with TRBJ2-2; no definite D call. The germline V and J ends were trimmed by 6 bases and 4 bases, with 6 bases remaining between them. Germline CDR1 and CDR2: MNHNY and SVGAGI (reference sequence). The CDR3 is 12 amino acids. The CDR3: CASRGTTGELFF. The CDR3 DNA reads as TGTGCCAGCAGGGGAACCACCGGGGAGCTGTTTTTT.

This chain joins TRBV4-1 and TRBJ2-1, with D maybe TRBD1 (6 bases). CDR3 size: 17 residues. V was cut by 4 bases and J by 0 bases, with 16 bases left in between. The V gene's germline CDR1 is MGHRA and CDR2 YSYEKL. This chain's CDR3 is CASSRLVTGSSYNEQFF. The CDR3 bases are TGCGCCAGCAGCCGATTAGTCACAGGGAGCTCCTACAATGAGCAGTTCTTC.

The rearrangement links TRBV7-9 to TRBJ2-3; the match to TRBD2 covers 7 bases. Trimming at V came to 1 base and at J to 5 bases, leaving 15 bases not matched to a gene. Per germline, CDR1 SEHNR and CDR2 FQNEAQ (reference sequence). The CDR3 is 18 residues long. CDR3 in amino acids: CASSLGSAAGVRRDTQYF. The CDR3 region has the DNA TGTGCCAGCAGCTTAGGGTCGGCGGCGGGAGTCAGGAGAGATACGCAGTATTTT.